Shown below are 29 T cell receptor beta chains from a single sample sequenced in a study of blood T cell repertoires in COVID-19. Generated by immunoSEQ multiplex PCR, the TCRdb table keeps only in-frame clones and is missing some. There are roughly 69,000 clones in the sample; roughly nine tenths occur only once, and around 4.4% lies in the top ten. The sample was peripheral blood. These receptors were taken from a man aged 50 or older with active COVID-19.

V usage is TRBV7-9 and J usage is TRBJ2-7, with D perhaps TRBD2 (5 bases). Germline assignment: CDR1 SEHNR and CDR2 FQNEAQ (reference sequence). The CDR3 totals 13 residues. V lost 5 bases and J lost 2, with 10 bases in between. The CDR3 coding sequence is TGTGCCAGCAGCCCCGGGATAACCTACGAGCAGTACTTC. Translating gives CASSPGITYEQYF.

This sequence joins TRBV27 and TRBJ1-5; TRBD1 matches 8 bases. CDR3 length: 15 residues. The germline gives CDR1 MNHEY, CDR2 SMNVEV (reference sequence). The V segment lost 5 bases and the J segment 2 bases; nucleotides outside the gene matches: 5. The DNA of the CDR3 is TGTGCCAGCAGTAGGACAGGGATGGGCAATCAGCCCCAGCATTTT. This sequence encodes CASSRTGMGNQPQHF.

The rearrangement joins TRBV5-1 to TRBJ2-3, with D unresolved. Trimming shortened V by 0 bases and J by 10 bases, and 9 bases separated the two germline ends. CDR3 length: 12 amino acids. CDR1 is SGHRS and CDR2 is YFSETQ in the germline V gene. CDR3 loop: CASSLDQAAQYF. The CDR3 bases are TGCGCCAGCAGCTTGGACCAGGCAGCGCAGTATTTT.

This chain links TRBV6-5 with TRBJ1-2; TRBD1 is a possible D gene (5 bases). V lost 5 bases, J lost 4 bases, and 11 bases lay in between. The germline V gene has CDR1 MNHEY and CDR2 SVGAGI. The CDR3 spans 13 residues. The CDR3 sequence is CASSNGQGYGYTF. The DNA of the CDR3 is TGTGCCAGCAGTAACGGGCAGGGCTATGGCTACACCTTC.

The genes are TRBV4-3 and TRBJ2-5; 12 bases are a match to TRBD2. V dropped 3 bases and J dropped 0; count of bases not matched to a gene: 2. The CDR3 spans 16 residues. Germline values: CDR1 LGHNA, CDR2 YSLEER. The CDR3 protein is CASSHTSGGYQETQYF. The CDR3 DNA reads as TGCGCCAGCAGCCATACTAGCGGGGGGTACCAAGAGACCCAGTACTTC.

The V gene is TRBV6-5, the J gene TRBJ2-5, with D possibly matching TRBD1 (6 bases). CDR1 is MNHEY, CDR2 SVGAGI, per germline. The CDR3 has 14 residues. The germline V and J ends were trimmed by 5 bases and 7 bases, with 17 bases remaining between them. The CDR3 nucleotides are TGTGCCAGCAGTAGTGGACAGCCGTTAGGGACCCAGTACTTC. This gives the protein CASSSGQPLGTQYF.

The chain has TRBV28 and TRBJ2-7; 7 bases align to TRBD2. The CDR3 length is 15 residues. CDR1 is MDHEN and CDR2 is SYDVKM in the germline V gene. With V trimmed by 2 bases and J by 2 bases, 6 bases remained unmatched. CDR3 sequence: CASSLALAGPYEQYF. CDR3 DNA: TGTGCCAGCAGTTTAGCATTAGCGGGCCCCTACGAGCAGTACTTC.

This rearrangement joins TRBV28 to TRBJ1-1; perhaps TRBD1 as D (6 bases). In germline, CDR1 is MDHEN, CDR2 SYDVKM. There are 15 residues in the CDR3. With 8 bases removed from V and 1 base from J, the gap between germline ends came to 17 bases. The CDR3 DNA reads TGTGCCAGCCATCAAAGAGGCAGGGGGAACACTGAAGCTTTCTTT. As protein: CASHQRGRGNTEAFF.

The chain links TRBV11-3 to TRBJ1-1; TRBD1 matches at 9 bases. CDR3 length equals 14 residues. V lost 7 bases to trimming and J lost 7 bases; unmatched junction nucleotides: 10. Germline CDR1 reads SGHNT; CDR2 reads YENEEA. CDR3 sequence reads: CASNSQGADGEAFF. The DNA for the CDR3 is TGTGCCAGCAACTCACAGGGGGCAGATGGTGAAGCTTTCTTT.

On this clone itself: This CDR3 is also generated by other DNA sequences in the sample. For the CDR3, the DNA is TGTGCCAGCAGCCAAGATAAACTAGCCGGGAATGAGCAGTTCTTC. It encodes CASSQDKLAGNEQFF. The chain joins TRBV4-2 to TRBJ2-1, with a possible D match to TRBD2 (6 bases). The CDR3 extends over 15 amino acids. Trimming pared 0 bases from V and 7 bases from J, leaving 13 bases between. Germline V CDR1 and CDR2: LGHNA, YNFKEQ.

The chain couples TRBV6-6 to TRBJ1-1; a possible D gene is TRBD1 (6 bases). Between the trimmed V and J ends, which lost 7 bases and 5 bases, there was a span of 23 bases. Germline values: CDR1 MNHNY, CDR2 SVGAGI (reference sequence). The CDR3 has 16 residues. CDR3: CASIHLIGGSGTEAFF. The CDR3 DNA reads as TGTGCCAGCATCCACCTGATAGGGGGATCGGGGACTGAAGCTTTCTTT.

This chain uses TRBV6-2 or TRBV6-3 with TRBJ2-7, with TRBD1 identical over 7 bases. V was clipped by 2 bases and J by 3 bases; unmatched bases: 4. There are 14 residues in the CDR3. The V gene's germline CDR1 is MNHEY and CDR2 SVGEGT. The CDR3 spells CASSYRWDSYEQYF. The CDR3 bases are TGTGCCAGCAGTTACCGCTGGGACAGCTACGAGCAGTACTTC.

The chain couples TRBV5-1 to TRBJ1-3; 9 bases fit TRBD1. This CDR3 comprises 15 residues. Trimming at V came to 2 bases and at J to 4 bases, leaving 4 bases not matched to a gene. Germline V gene data show CDR1 as SGHRS and CDR2 as YFSETQ. The CDR3 region has the DNA TGCGCCAGCAGCTTCGTCGGGACAGGGGGAAACACCATATATTTT. This gives the protein CASSFVGTGGNTIYF.

The V call is TRBV6-5, the J call TRBJ1-1; D might be TRBD1 (5 bases). CDR1 is MNHEY and CDR2 is SVGAGI in the germline V gene. V dropped 4 bases and J dropped 1 base, with 7 bases sitting between them. This CDR3 contains 13 residues. The CDR3: CASSLQGNTEAFF. The CDR3 nucleotides read TGTGCCAGCAGTTTGCAGGGGAACACTGAAGCTTTCTTT.

V is TRBV5-1 and J is TRBJ1-3, with no clear D. Germline loops: CDR1 SGHRS, CDR2 YFSETQ. CDR3 size: 16 residues. Trimming cost V 4 bases and J 0 bases, with 14 bases left between them. The CDR3 is CASSTGTGYSGNTIYF. As DNA, the CDR3 is TGCGCCAGCAGCACCGGAACGGGATACTCTGGAAACACCATATATTTT.

The rearrangement uses TRBV7-3 and TRBJ2-1, with 9 bases fitting TRBD2. Germline loops: CDR1 SGHTA, CDR2 FQGTGA. V was clipped by 4 bases and J by 4 bases; unmatched bases: 5. CDR3 length equals 15 residues. In DNA, the CDR3 is TGTGCCAGCAGCTCCCTAGCGGGAAAGTACAATGAGCAGTTCTTC. Translation gives CASSSLAGKYNEQFF.

The J gene is TRBJ1-6, the V gene TRBV28, with D unclear. Between the trimmed V and J ends, which lost 8 bases and 5 bases, there was a span of 19 bases. CDR3 length: 16 amino acids. Germline V gene data show CDR1 as MDHEN and CDR2 as SYDVKM. CDR3 in DNA: TGTGCCAGCGGAACAGAAGCCCCTGCGAATAATTCACCCCTCCACTTT. It encodes CASGTEAPANNSPLHF. Filled out from reference TRBV28 and TRBJ1-6, the complete variable domain reads DVKVTQSSRYLVKRTGEKVFLECVQDMDHENMFWYRQDPGLGLRLIYFSYDVKMKEKGDIPEGYSVSREKKERFSLILESASTNQTSMYLCASGTEAPANNSPLHFGNGTRLTVT.

The rearrangement joins TRBV11-2 to TRBJ2-1, with D perhaps TRBD2 (6 bases). Germline lookup yields CDR1 SGHAT and CDR2 FQNNGV. The germline V and J ends were trimmed by 7 bases and 0 bases, with 16 bases remaining between them. The CDR3 length is 16 residues. The CDR3 spells CASTASGRNSYNEQFF. CDR3 nucleotide sequence: TGTGCCAGCACTGCCAGCGGGCGAAACTCCTACAATGAGCAGTTCTTC.

The chain joins TRBV7-3 to TRBJ2-3; D is unresolved. The length of the CDR3 is 13 residues. Germline CDR1 reads SGHTA; CDR2 reads FQGTGA. The V gene lost 5 bases and the J gene lost 2 bases, with 8 bases spanning the gap. The CDR3 DNA reads TGTGCCAGCAGCCTAAGAGACACAGATACGCAGTATTTT. Residues: CASSLRDTDTQYF.

V gene TRBV18 combines with J gene TRBJ1-5; D not resolved. This CDR3 has 14 amino acids. Trimming left V 3 bases short and J 7 bases short, with 13 bases between. Germline values: CDR1 KGHSH, CDR2 LQKENI. The CDR3 sequence is CASSPKEGRQPQHF. In nucleotides, the CDR3 is TGTGCCAGCTCACCGAAAGAAGGGAGGCAGCCCCAGCATTTT.

The chain combines TRBV9 with TRBJ1-1, with 8 bases lining up with TRBD1. Germline CDR1 SGDLS, CDR2 YYNGEE. CDR3 length: 15 amino acids. The trim removed 0 bases at V and 5 bases at J, leaving 6 bases unmatched. The CDR3 loop reads CASSVGTGGSTEAFF. DNA for the CDR3: TGTGCCAGCAGCGTAGGAACAGGGGGATCGACTGAAGCTTTCTTT.

This clone was seen many times. The genes are TRBV6-5 and TRBJ1-4, with D perhaps TRBD1 (5 bases). The CDR3 length is 14 residues. V lost 6 bases to trimming and J lost 5 bases, with 13 bases between them. Germline CDR1 MNHEY, CDR2 SVGAGI. The CDR3, as DNA: TGTGCCAGCAGGGTCGACAGACGAAATGAAAAACTGTTTTTT. It yields the protein CASRVDRRNEKLFF.

The chain couples TRBV19 to TRBJ2-6; 7 nucleotides align to TRBD2. Unmatched junction bases numbered 12, after V lost 11 bases and J lost 2 bases. There are 16 residues in the CDR3. From germline, CDR1 is LNHDA and CDR2 SQIVND (reference sequence). CDR3 region: CACSMGGYAGANVLTF. The CDR3 nucleotides read TGTGCCTGCAGTATGGGGGGGTACGCTGGGGCCAACGTCCTGACTTTC.

The chain has TRBV6-1 and TRBJ2-7; 7 bases are shared with TRBD1. Trimming took 3 bases from V and 5 from J; bases not matched to a gene: 13. The CDR3 runs 16 residues. Germline values: CDR1 MNHNS, CDR2 SASEGT. The CDR3 DNA reads TGTGCCAGCAGTGACGCAGGGGGAGCGGACCGGGACGAGCAGTACTTC. It yields the protein CASSDAGGADRDEQYF.

The gene calls are TRBV18 and TRBJ2-7, with D perhaps TRBD2 (5 bases). V was trimmed by 3 bases and J by 6 bases, leaving 12 bases between them. This CDR3 contains 13 residues. Germline V CDR1 and CDR2: KGHSH, LQKENI. CDR3 amino acids: CASSPWREGEQYF. CDR3 nucleotides: TGTGCCAGCTCACCTTGGCGTGAGGGCGAGCAGTACTTC.

The CDR3 sequence is CASTRPGLHEQFF. CDR3 DNA sequence: TGTGCCAGCACCCGCCCGGGTTTGCATGAGCAGTTCTTC. The V and J genes are TRBV12-3 or TRBV12-4 and TRBJ2-1; D is uncertain. Trimming removed 7 bases from V and 8 bases from J, with 15 bases in between. The CDR3 totals 13 residues.

This clone is medium-sized (0.01 to 0.1%) by share. This rearrangement joins TRBV6-4 to TRBJ2-1; 7 nucleotides agree with TRBD2. The V gene end was trimmed by 6 bases and the J gene end by 5 bases; junction bases not matched to a gene: 4. The CDR3 consists of 13 residues. From germline, CDR1 is MRHNA and CDR2 SNTAGT. CDR3 sequence (DNA): TGTGCCAGCAGCACCGGGACTAACAATGAGCAGTTCTTC. Residues: CASSTGTNNEQFF.

The chain links TRBV7-2 to TRBJ2-2; 8 bases line up with TRBD1. Losses at the gene ends were 2 bases for V and 6 bases for J; bases not matched to a gene: 2. The CDR3 is 14 amino acids. In germline, CDR1 is SGHTA, CDR2 FQGNSA. The CDR3 DNA is TGTGCCAGCAGCTTATACAGGGGGTCCGGGGAGCTGTTTTTT. This sequence encodes CASSLYRGSGELFF.

This chain links TRBV19 with TRBJ1-5, with TRBD1 identical over 8 bases. V shed 5 bases and J 0 bases; nucleotides not matched to a gene: 6. The CDR3 runs to 16 residues. Germline CDR1 is LNHDA and CDR2 is SQIVND (reference sequence). The CDR3 DNA reads as TGTGCCAGTAGTTCGACCGACAGGGGTAGCAATCAGCCCCAGCATTTT. Amino acid sequence: CASSSTDRGSNQPQHF.